This T cell receptor beta chain was sequenced for a study of control samples from healthy donors and cancer patients. V lost 1 base and J lost 4, with 5 bases in between. The CDR3 spans 12 residues. CDR1 and CDR2 from the germline V gene are SGHAT and FQNNGV. Produced via immunoSEQ multiplex PCR; TCRdb's table is partial and in-frame only. The data contain 100,000 to 150,000 clones, around 94% of them singletons. The source of this sequence is a man at least 80 years old with head and neck cancer. Sequenced input: PBMCs. This chain joins TRBV11-2 and TRBJ2-7, with unresolved D. CDR3 loop: CASSLGKYEQYF. The CDR3 nucleotides read TGTGCCAGCAGCTTAGGGAAGTACGAGCAGTACTTC.